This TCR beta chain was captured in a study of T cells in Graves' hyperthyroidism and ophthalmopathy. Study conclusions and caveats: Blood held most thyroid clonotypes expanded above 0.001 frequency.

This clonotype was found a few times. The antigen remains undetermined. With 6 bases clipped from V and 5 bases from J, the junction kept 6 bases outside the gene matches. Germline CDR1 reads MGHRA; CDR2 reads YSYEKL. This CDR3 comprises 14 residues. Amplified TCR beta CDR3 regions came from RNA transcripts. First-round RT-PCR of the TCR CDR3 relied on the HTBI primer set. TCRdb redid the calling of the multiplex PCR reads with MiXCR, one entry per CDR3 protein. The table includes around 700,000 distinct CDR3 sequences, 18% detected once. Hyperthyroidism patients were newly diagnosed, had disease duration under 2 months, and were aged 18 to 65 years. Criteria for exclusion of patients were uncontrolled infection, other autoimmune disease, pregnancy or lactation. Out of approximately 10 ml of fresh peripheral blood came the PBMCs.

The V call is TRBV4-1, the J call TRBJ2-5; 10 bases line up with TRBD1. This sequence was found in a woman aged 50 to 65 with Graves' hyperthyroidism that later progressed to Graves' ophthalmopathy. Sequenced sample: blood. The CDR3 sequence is CASSGTGDFETQYF. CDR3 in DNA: TGCGCCAGCAGTGGGACAGGGGATTTTGAGACCCAGTACTTC.